These 27 T cell receptor beta chains originate from one sample sequenced in a study of tumor and adjacent non-tumor tissue in lung cancer. Three rounds of nested PCR, following a modified ARM-PCR protocol, produced the TCRbeta library. TCRdb re-called the multiplex PCR reads with MiXCR, one entry per CDR3 protein. The sample has around 120,000 distinct CDR3 sequences; 55% to 75% are singletons. This sample's RNA came from whole unsorted tissue. The specimen sequenced was lung tumor tissue. These receptor sequences come from a man under 40 with non-small cell lung cancer.

A note on this clonotype: This may come from a read error, since a much larger clone is one base off. This chain connects TRBV6-5 to TRBJ2-1; D is uncertain. The germline CDR1 and CDR2 sequences are MNHEY and SVGAGI. V lost 5 bases and J lost 9, with 20 bases in between. This CDR3 is 15 amino acids long. The CDR3 DNA sequence: TGTGCCAGCAGTCAAAGAAATGCGATCGCGAGTGAGCAGTTCTTC. This codes for CASSQRNAIASEQFF.

A remark on this clonotype: Relative to the germline gene, one junction end is altered; a read error may explain this. The rearrangement links TRBV20-1 to TRBJ2-2; 9 bases line up with TRBD1. This CDR3 is built from 15 residues. The germline V gene encodes CDR1 DFQATT and CDR2 SNEGSKA (reference sequence). The CDR3 sequence is CNAIRDRERTGELFF. CDR3 bases: TGCAATGCTATAAGGGACAGGGAGAGGACCGGGGAGCTGTTTTTT.

Turning to this clonotype: A junction end diverges from the germline sequence, so it may reflect a read error. V usage is TRBV11-1 and J usage is TRBJ1-6; D is unclear. The CDR3 spans 14 residues. Germline V lookup: CDR1 SGHAT, CDR2 FQDESV (reference sequence). CDR3 sequence (DNA): TGTGCCAGCAACTTACTTGAGGGAAATTCACCCCTCCGCTTT. It encodes CASNLLEGNSPLRF. The whole variable domain, filled in from reference TRBV11-1 and TRBJ1-6, reads EAEVAQSPRYKITEKSQAVAFWCDPISGHATLYWYRQILGQGPELLVQFQDESVVDDSQLPKDRFSAERLKGVDSTLKIQPAELGDSAMYLCASNLLEGNSPLRFGNGTRLTVT.

Many counts were recorded for this clonotype. The V gene is TRBV29-1, the J gene TRBJ1-1, with D unresolved. From germline, CDR1 is SQVTM and CDR2 ANQGSEA. V was clipped by 4 bases and J by 5 bases, with 32 bases between them. This CDR3 comprises 19 residues. The CDR3 loop reads CSVGPRKLGRGGFWTEAFF. The CDR3 region has the DNA TGCAGCGTTGGCCCACGCAAGCTCGGACGGGGTGGTTTTTGGACTGAAGCTTTCTTT.

For this clonotype: A single base separates this from a much larger clone, so it may be a read error. The chain is built from TRBV20-1 and TRBJ2-1; D could derive from TRBD1 or TRBD2 (5 bases each). CDR3 length: 18 residues. Germline V gene data show CDR1 as DFQATT and CDR2 as SNEGSKA (reference sequence). Trimming removed 0 bases from V and 0 bases from J, with 18 bases in between. The CDR3 sequence is CSAREVGVYSSSYNEQFF. CDR3 in DNA: TGCAGTGCTAGAGAAGTGGGGGTCTATTCGAGCTCCTACAATGAGCAGTTCTTC.

To note about this clonotype: A much larger clone lies one base from this, so it may be a read error. This rearrangement joins TRBV29-1 to TRBJ2-2, with TRBD2 matching 13 bases. The CDR3 loop spans 16 amino acids. The ends lost 7 bases at V and 6 bases at J; junction bases unmatched: 11. In germline, CDR1 is SQVTM, CDR2 ANQGSEA. The CDR3 loop reads CSAQGGLAGSSGELFF. The DNA of the CDR3 is TGCAGCGCCCAAGGGGGACTAGCGGGGAGCTCCGGGGAGCTGTTTTTT.

With respect to this clonotype: This may be a read error: a much more frequent sequence differs by one nucleotide. The rearrangement uses TRBV29-1 and TRBJ2-5, with D possibly being TRBD2 (6 bases). The length of the CDR3 is 13 residues. Germline CDR1 reads SQVTM; CDR2 reads ANQGSEA. CDR3 bases: TGCAGGGTTGAAGATCGGCGGGACGAGACCCAGTACTTC. Its protein product is CRVEDRRDETQYF.

The chain couples TRBV29-1 to TRBJ2-7, with 7 bases fitting TRBD1. The length of the CDR3 is 13 residues. The junction had 11 bases not matched to a gene; V was cut back by 5 bases and J by 7 bases. CDR1 and CDR2 from the germline V gene are SQVTM and ANQGSEA. As DNA, the CDR3 is TGCAGCGTTCTACTGCGACAGGGTTATGAGCAGTACTTC. This sequence encodes CSVLLRQGYEQYF.

A note on this clonotype: As the CDR3 is not closed by the conserved phenylalanine or tryptophan, this likely results from a read error. This chain connects TRBV6-5 to TRBJ2-1; TRBD2 matches at 13 bases. V shed 5 bases and J 3 bases; nucleotides not matched to a gene: 4. The CDR3 spans 16 residues. Looked up from germline, CDR1 is MNHEY and CDR2 is SVGAGI. The CDR3 here is CASSRGLAGYYNEQFI. The CDR3 region has the DNA TGTGCCAGCAGTCGGGGACTAGCGGGGTACTACAATGAGCAGTTCATC.

Turning to this clonotype: An end of the junction does not agree with germline; a read error may underlie this. The J gene is TRBJ2-6, the V gene TRBV12-3 or TRBV12-4, with D possibly TRBD1 on 6 matching bases. There are 14 residues in the CDR3. The CDR3 loop is CASSRGSGTNVLTF. DNA for the CDR3: TGTGCCAGCAGCAGGGGCTCTGGGACCAACGTCCTGACTTTC.

The V and J genes are TRBV6-1 and TRBJ1-5; a possible D gene is TRBD1 (6 bases). The end of the DNA aligns better with TRBJ2-3, so the J call may be wrong. Germline-derived CDR1 and CDR2 are MNHNS and SASEGT. CDR3 length equals 14 residues. Here the CDR3 DNA reads TGTGCCAGCAGTGCCCAGGGGTGTAATCAGCCCCAGTATTTT. Translating gives CASSAQGCNQPQYF.

Concerning this clonotype itself: The conserved closing phenylalanine or tryptophan is absent in this CDR3, likely reflecting a read error. CDR3 region: CASSSWPRREETQYS. The CDR3 nucleotides are TGTGCCAGCAGTTCCTGGCCTAGACGGGAAGAGACCCAGTACTCC. The V gene is TRBV11-2, the J gene TRBJ2-5; no clear D gene. The CDR3 covers 15 residues. The V and J ends lost 6 bases and 3 bases respectively, with 17 bases between them. Germline V CDR1 and CDR2: SGHAT, FQNNGV.

This clonotype came up many times. CDR3 sequence reads: CAWDLAGDIQYF. The CDR3 bases are TGTGCCTGGGACCTAGCGGGGGACATTCAGTACTTC. The chain carries TRBV30 and TRBJ2-4, with TRBD2 matching 10 bases. This CDR3 comprises 12 residues. V shed 5 bases and J 8 bases; nucleotides not matched to a gene: 3. Germline CDR1 reads GTSNPN; CDR2 reads SVGIG (reference sequence).

Regarding this clonotype: The CDR3 does not close with the conserved phenylalanine or tryptophan, likely indicating a read error. The chain recombines TRBV20-1 with TRBJ1-1, with D maybe TRBD1 (6 bases). The CDR3 totals 13 residues. The germline V and J ends were trimmed by 5 bases and 0 bases, with 10 bases remaining between them. Germline-derived CDR1 and CDR2 are DFQATT and SNEGSKA (reference sequence). CDR3 sequence reads: CSAGGHMNTEAFL. CDR3 sequence (DNA): TGCAGTGCTGGGGGACACATGAACACTGAAGCTTTCCTT.

Points on this clonotype: An end of the junction does not agree with germline; a read error may underlie this. The V gene is TRBV4-1, the J gene TRBJ2-7; D unclear. Germline CDR1 MGHRA, CDR2 YSYEKL. The CDR3 is 15 amino acids. The CDR3 region has the DNA TGCGCCATCAGCTACCCGGGTTTTCCAGCACACGAGCAGTACTTC. It encodes CAISYPGFPAHEQYF.

The V gene is TRBV6-5, the J gene TRBJ2-2; 8 nucleotides agree with TRBD1. CDR1 is MNHEY, CDR2 SVGAGI, per germline. V lost 6 bases to trimming and J lost 14 bases; unmatched junction nucleotides: 14. The CDR3 has 14 amino acids. The CDR3 sequence is CASRETGDTGNLFF. The CDR3 DNA reads TGTGCCAGCAGAGAGACAGGGGATACCGGGAACCTGTTTTTT.

This clonotype is deemed large (0.1 to 1%). V gene TRBV20-1 combines with J gene TRBJ2-1, with 11 bases identical to TRBD2. CDR1 and CDR2 from the germline V gene are DFQATT and SNEGSKA (reference sequence). The length of the CDR3 is 14 residues. Trimming cost V 2 bases and J 7 bases; bases outside gene matches: 4. As DNA, the CDR3 is TGCAGTGCTAGAACTAGCGGGAGTTGGAATGAGCAGTTCTTC. The encoded protein is CSARTSGSWNEQFF.

Remarks on this clonotype: A much bigger clone sits one base away, suggesting this may be a read error. This rearrangement joins TRBV4-1 to TRBJ1-2; D may be TRBD1 (5 bases). The CDR3 length is 15 residues. Germline V gives CDR1 MGHRA, CDR2 YSYEKL. The CDR3 DNA reads TGCGCCAACAGCCAAGCTCCAGGGTTCGCCTATGGCTACACCTTC. This codes for CANSQAPGFAYGYTF.

Worth noting for this clonotype: This may come from a read error, since a much larger clone is one base off. The V gene is TRBV20-1, the J gene TRBJ1-5, with D possibly matching TRBD1 (5 bases). There are 15 residues in the CDR3. Germline V gene data show CDR1 as DFQATT and CDR2 as SNEGSKA (reference sequence). CDR3 in DNA: TGCAGTGCCGACCCCGACAGACATAGCAATGAGCCCCAGCATTTT. Protein product: CSADPDRHSNEPQHF.

Concerning this clonotype itself: The CDR3 ends on some other residue instead of the conserved phenylalanine or tryptophan, so this is likely a read error. The chain recombines TRBV6-1 with TRBJ1-1; D is perhaps TRBD1 (6 bases). This CDR3 spans 14 amino acids. Between the trimmed V and J ends, which lost 2 bases and 6 bases, there was a span of 13 bases. CDR1 MNHNS and CDR2 SASEGT come from the germline V gene. The CDR3 DNA is TGTGCCAGCAGTGAACTGGGGGCGGATGCTGAAGCTTTCTCT. It translates to CASSELGADAEAFS.

This clonotype was counted many times. The chain couples TRBV29-1 to TRBJ2-2; tentative D call: TRBD2 (5 bases). From germline, CDR1 is SQVTM and CDR2 ANQGSEA. The CDR3 is 15 residues long. V was cut by 5 bases and J by 1 base, with 14 bases left in between. CDR3 DNA sequence: TGCAGCGTTAACCGCCACGGAGGGAACACCGGGGAGCTGTTTTTT. This translates into CSVNRHGGNTGELFF.

With regard to this clonotype: A junction end diverges from the germline sequence, so it may reflect a read error. The chain carries TRBV11-1 and TRBJ2-7; a weak D match, TRBD1 (6 bases). CDR1 SGHAT and CDR2 FQDESV come from the germline V gene (reference sequence). The CDR3 runs 18 residues. The CDR3 coding sequence is TGCGCCAGCAGCATATGGCTACCCGACAGGTTTCTCTCCTACGAGCAGTACTTC. Encoded protein: CASSIWLPDRFLSYEQYF.

Remarks on this clonotype: This may stem from a read error, because a much larger clone lies one nucleotide away. V usage is TRBV10-3 and J usage is TRBJ2-7, with D perhaps TRBD1 (5 bases). V was clipped by 3 bases and J by 0 bases, with 6 bases between them. This CDR3 contains 13 residues. CDR1 ENHRY and CDR2 SYGVKD come from the germline V gene. The CDR3 DNA follows: TGTGCCATCAGTGACGACAGCTCCTACGAGCAGTACTTC. Amino acids: CAISDDSSYEQYF.

With respect to this clonotype: A much larger clonotype is one base distant, so this may be a read error. The CDR3 sequence: CSSGTSGRRSSYNEQFF. The CDR3 nucleotides are TGCAGTTCTGGGACTAGCGGGAGAAGGAGCTCCTACAATGAGCAGTTCTTC. J is TRBJ2-1 and V is TRBV20-1, with 14 bases fitting TRBD2. CDR3 length: 17 residues. CDR1 and CDR2 (germline): DFQATT, SNEGSKA (reference sequence). Germline trimming cut 8 bases from V and 0 bases from J; bases unmatched to any gene: 9.

About this clonotype itself: With a much larger clone just one base away, this may be a read error. V and J are TRBV29-1 and TRBJ1-1; D is possibly TRBD1 (5 bases). The germline CDR1 and CDR2 sequences are SQVTM and ANQGSEA. The CDR3 sequence is 12 residues long. Trimming stripped 1 base from V and 11 bases from J, with 14 bases between. CDR3 in amino acids: CSVEGRSGAAFF. The CDR3 DNA sequence: TGCAGCGTTGAAGGAAGATCCGGGGCGGCTTTCTTT. Drawing the rest from reference TRBV29-1 and TRBJ1-1, the complete variable domain is SAVISQKPSRDICQRGTSLTIQCQVDSQVTMMFWYRQQPGQSLTLIATANQGSEATYESGFVIDKFPISRPNLTFSTLTVSNMSPEDSSIYLCSVEGRSGAAFFGQGTRLTVV.

Turning to this clonotype: The conserved phenylalanine or tryptophan is not found at the CDR3 terminus, so this likely reflects a read error. The genes are TRBV10-2 and TRBJ2-4, with D possibly being TRBD1 or TRBD2 (5 bases each). V was pared by 8 bases and J by 9 bases, with 14 bases between. In germline, CDR1 is WSHSY, CDR2 SAAADI. The CDR3 length is 12 residues. CDR3 bases: TGCGCCAGCGGGGCTAGCCGGAGCATTCAGTACCTC. The encoded protein is CASGASRSIQYL.

Turning to this clonotype: Compared with germline, one end of the junction differs, possibly owing to a read error. V and J are TRBV4-1 and TRBJ2-7; D perhaps matches TRBD1 (6 bases). The CDR3 is 16 residues long. The V gene's germline CDR1 is MGHRA and CDR2 YSYEKL. CDR3 in amino acids: CASSQDETGQTREPYF. The DNA of the CDR3 is TGCGCCAGCAGCCAAGACGAGACAGGACAGACCCGCGAGCCGTACTTC.